The clone carrying this TCR beta chain was seen many times. The sample originates from a study of T-cell reconstitution after alpha-beta-depleted transplantation in children. The length of the CDR3 is 12 residues. V was cut by 2 bases and J by 8 bases, with 9 bases left in between. This sample's TCRbeta library carried unique molecular identifier barcodes. TCRdb called the PCR reads again in MiXCR, with one record for every CDR3 protein. The sample yields about 640,000 distinct CDR3 sequences, approximately 17% seen once. The receptor comes from a human donor who donated a stem cell graft to a child with acute myeloid leukemia. Sequencing was performed on PBMCs from the stem cell graft donor, taken from the stem cell graft. The V gene is TRBV12-3 or TRBV12-4, the J gene TRBJ1-1; D is unclear. CDR3 sequence: CASSLITDEAFF. CDR3 in DNA: TGTGCCAGCAGTTTAATCACAGACGAAGCTTTCTTT.